By sample share, the clone carrying this T cell receptor beta chain is medium-sized. Donors had localized lung adenocarcinoma, a non-small cell lung cancer. V lost 1 base, J lost 5 bases, and 8 bases lay in between. Per the germline V gene, CDR1 is MNHNS and CDR2 is SASEGT. The CDR3 runs 14 residues. The data belong to a study of CD4 and CD8 cells across lung adenocarcinoma regions. TCRdb called the PCR reads again in MiXCR, with one record for every CDR3 protein. This repertoire shows more than 6,000 distinct CDR3 sequences, about 50% found once; its top ten account for 42%. Specimen: CD8+ T cells from the center of a lung tumor. The sequence derives from a male donor with lung adenocarcinoma. The CD4 and CD8 labels of this study may be unreliable. V is TRBV6-1 and J is TRBJ2-2; D gene uncertain. CDR3 amino acids: CASSEGVQTGELFF. CDR3 nucleotides: TGTGCCAGCAGTGAAGGGGTACAAACCGGGGAGCTGTTTTTT.